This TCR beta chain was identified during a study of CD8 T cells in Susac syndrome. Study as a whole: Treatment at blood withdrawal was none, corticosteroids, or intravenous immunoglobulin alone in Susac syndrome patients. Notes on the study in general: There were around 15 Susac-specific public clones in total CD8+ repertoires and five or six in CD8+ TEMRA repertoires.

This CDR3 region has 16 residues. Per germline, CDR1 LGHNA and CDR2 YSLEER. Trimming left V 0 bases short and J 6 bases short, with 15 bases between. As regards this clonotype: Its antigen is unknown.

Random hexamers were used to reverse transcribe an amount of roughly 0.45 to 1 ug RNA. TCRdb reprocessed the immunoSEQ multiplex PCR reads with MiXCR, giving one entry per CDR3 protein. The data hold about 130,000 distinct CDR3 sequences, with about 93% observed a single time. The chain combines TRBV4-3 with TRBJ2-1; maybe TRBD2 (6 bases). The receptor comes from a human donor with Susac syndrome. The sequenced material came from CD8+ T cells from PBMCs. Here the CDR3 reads CASSQDLGEVTNEQFF. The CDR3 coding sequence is TGCGCCAGCAGCCAAGATTTGGGGGAGGTCACCAATGAGCAGTTCTTC.